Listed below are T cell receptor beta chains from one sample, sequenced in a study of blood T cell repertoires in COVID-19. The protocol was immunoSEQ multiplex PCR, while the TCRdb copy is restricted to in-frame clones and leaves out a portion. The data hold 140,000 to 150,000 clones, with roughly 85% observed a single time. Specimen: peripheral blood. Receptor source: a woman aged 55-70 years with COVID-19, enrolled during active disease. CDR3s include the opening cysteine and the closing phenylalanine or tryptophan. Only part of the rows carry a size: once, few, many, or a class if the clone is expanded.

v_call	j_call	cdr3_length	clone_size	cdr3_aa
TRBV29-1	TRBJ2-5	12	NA	CSVPTGDETQYF
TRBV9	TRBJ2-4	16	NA	CASSVGGASAKNIQYF
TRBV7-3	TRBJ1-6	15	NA	CASSPGDGGSSPLHF
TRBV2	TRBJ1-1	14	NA	CASSEPTVSTEAFF
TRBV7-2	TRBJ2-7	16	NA	CASSLASAGGPYEQYF
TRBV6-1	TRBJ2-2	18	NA	CASSERGTGRRNTGELFF
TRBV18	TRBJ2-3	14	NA	CASSPPIRSDTQYF
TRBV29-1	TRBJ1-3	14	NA	CSVAQGARGNTIYF
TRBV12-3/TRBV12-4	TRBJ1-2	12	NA	CASSLRNYGYTF
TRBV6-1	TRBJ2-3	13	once	CASSDSFLDTQYF
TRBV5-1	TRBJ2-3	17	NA	CARSPEGEAGGLDTQYF
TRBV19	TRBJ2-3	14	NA	CASKERTGVDTQYF
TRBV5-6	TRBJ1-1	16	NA	CASSYRRGPVNTEAFF
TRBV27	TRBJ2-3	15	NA	CASSVGTSGTDTQYF
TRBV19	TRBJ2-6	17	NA	CASNPTGDGSGANVLTF
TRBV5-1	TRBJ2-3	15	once	CASSPTGAATDTQYF
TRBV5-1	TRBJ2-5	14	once	CASSELDSQETQYF
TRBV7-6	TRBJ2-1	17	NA	CASSFGPGGETYNEQFF
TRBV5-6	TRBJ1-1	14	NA	CASSAGAQGTEAFF
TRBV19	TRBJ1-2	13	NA	CASSARQGEGYTF
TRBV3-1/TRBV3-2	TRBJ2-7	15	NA	CASSRQTGAFDEQYF
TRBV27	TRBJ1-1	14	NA	CASSLVGANTEAFF
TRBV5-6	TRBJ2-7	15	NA	CASSPPGIGSYEQYF
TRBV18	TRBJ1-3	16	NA	CASSPRSQGSGNTIYF
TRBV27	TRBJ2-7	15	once	CASRQTGDGSYEQYF
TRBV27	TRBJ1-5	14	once	CASSFGPNNQPQHF
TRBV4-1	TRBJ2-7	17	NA	CASSQEPLAGAPGEQYF
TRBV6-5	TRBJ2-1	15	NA	CASSPQRSLYNEQFF
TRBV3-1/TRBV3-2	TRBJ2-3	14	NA	CASSQDYSGGPVYF
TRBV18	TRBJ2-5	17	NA	CASSPIPGNQNPETQYF